Listed here are 26 T cell receptor beta chains from one sample, sequenced in a study of T cells in Graves' hyperthyroidism and ophthalmopathy. TCR beta CDR3 regions were amplified from RNA transcripts. The HTBI primer set was used in a first-round RT-PCR of the TCR CDR3. Each CDR3 protein is one row after TCRdb ran MiXCR on the multiplex PCR reads. The table shows around 290,000 distinct CDR3 sequences, with more than 15% occurring only once. Sequenced input: blood. Source of these receptors: an older woman with Graves' ophthalmopathy.

The V call is TRBV27, the J call TRBJ2-2, with 13 nucleotides matching TRBD2. This CDR3 is 16 amino acids long. Per germline, CDR1 MNHEY and CDR2 SMNVEV (reference sequence). J gave up 5 bases and V 5 bases, and 5 bases lay outside the gene matches. This chain's CDR3 is CASSLILAGGTGELFF. The CDR3 DNA sequence: TGTGCCAGCAGTCTTATACTAGCGGGAGGGACCGGGGAGCTGTTTTTT.

This clonotype occurred many times. The chain combines TRBV5-6 with TRBJ1-2, with 10 bases fitting TRBD1. Germline assignment: CDR1 SGHDT and CDR2 YYEEEE. V dropped 4 bases and J dropped 6; count of bases not matched to a gene: 12. The CDR3 sequence is 16 residues long. The CDR3 spells CASSLSPGTGVNGYTF. The CDR3 nucleotides read TGTGCCAGCAGCCTCTCACCCGGGACAGGGGTAAATGGCTACACCTTC.

This clonotype was observed a handful of times. The chain uses TRBV24-1 and TRBJ2-4; 11 nucleotides match TRBD1. Germline trimming cut 3 bases from V and 1 base from J; bases unmatched to any gene: 4. The CDR3 sequence is 17 residues long. Germline V lookup: CDR1 KGHDR, CDR2 SFDVKD. This chain's CDR3 is CATSDPGQGAAKNIQYF. The CDR3 DNA reads TGTGCCACCAGTGATCCTGGACAGGGGGCTGCCAAAAACATTCAGTACTTC.

This clonotype was observed many times. The V call is TRBV27, the J call TRBJ2-2; 11 bases fit TRBD2. This CDR3 spans 18 amino acids. Germline V gene sequence: CDR1 MNHEY, CDR2 SMNVEV (reference sequence). The junction had 13 bases not matched to a gene; V was cut back by 3 bases and J by 7 bases. CDR3 loop: CASSFHTIAGGLGGELFF. The CDR3 DNA follows: TGTGCCAGCAGTTTCCACACTATAGCGGGGGGGCTTGGCGGGGAGCTGTTTTTT.

The sample holds many counts of this clonotype. CDR3 in amino acids: CASSLGGHNEQFF. CDR3 nucleotide sequence: TGTGCCAGCAGCTTGGGTGGCCACAATGAGCAGTTCTTC. The chain joins TRBV7-9 to TRBJ2-1; D gene uncertain. Trimming took 3 bases from V and 5 from J, leaving 8 bases between them. The V gene's germline CDR1 is SEHNR and CDR2 FQNEAQ (reference sequence). The CDR3 spans 13 residues.

This clonotype has a count of ten or more. V usage is TRBV5-1 and J usage is TRBJ2-7; 8 positions agree with TRBD2. The length of the CDR3 is 17 residues. V shed 0 bases and J 2 bases; nucleotides not matched to a gene: 10. CDR1 and CDR2 (germline): SGHRS, YFSETQ. The CDR3 nucleotides are TGCGCCAGCAGCTTGGCCGCGGGAGGAAGACCTACCTACGAGCAGTACTTC. Its translation is CASSLAAGGRPTYEQYF.

This clonotype occurred a few times. V is TRBV20-1 and J is TRBJ2-7; D unclear. Trimming shortened V by 2 bases and J by 8 bases, and 10 bases separated the two germline ends. The CDR3 has 11 residues. Germline V gene sequence: CDR1 DFQATT, CDR2 SNEGSKA (reference sequence). In DNA form, the CDR3 reads TGCAGTGCTAGACAGCCCGCCCAGCAGTACTTC. The encoded protein is CSARQPAQQYF.

This clonotype was observed many times. The chain joins TRBV10-1 to TRBJ2-1, with D unclear. Germline CDR1 reads WNHNN; CDR2 reads SYGVQD (reference sequence). This CDR3 has 13 amino acids. The V gene lost 8 bases and the J gene lost 0 bases, with 8 bases spanning the gap. The CDR3 here is CASSKGSYNEQFF. The CDR3 coding sequence is TGCGCCAGCTCGAAGGGCTCCTACAATGAGCAGTTCTTC.

The chain combines TRBV9 with TRBJ2-3; no clear D gene. There are 12 residues in the CDR3. V was shortened by 0 bases and J by 5 bases, with 4 bases between the two germline ends. Per germline, CDR1 SGDLS and CDR2 YYNGEE. CDR3 residues: CASSVGIDTQYF. The DNA for the CDR3 is TGTGCCAGCAGCGTAGGTATAGATACGCAGTATTTT. Drawing the rest from reference TRBV9 and TRBJ2-3, the complete variable domain is DSGVTQTPKHLITATGQRVTLRCSPRSGDLSVYWYQQSLDQGLQFLIQYYNGEERAKGNILERFSAQQFPDLHSELNLSSLELGDSALYFCASSVGIDTQYFGPGTRLTVL.

The V gene is TRBV5-5, the J gene TRBJ1-3, with D unresolved. Deletions cut 1 base from V and 4 bases from J, with 12 bases between. The CDR3 length is 15 residues. Per germline, CDR1 SGHKS and CDR2 YYEKEE (reference sequence). CDR3 nucleotides: TGTGCCAGCAGCTTGCTGCGTTTATACGGAAACACCATATATTTT. As protein: CASSLLRLYGNTIYF. Full variable domain (rest looked up from reference TRBV5-5 and TRBJ1-3): DAGVTQSPTHLIKTRGQQVTLRCSPISGHKSVSWYQQVLGQGPQFIFQYYEKEERGRGNFPDRFSARQFPNYSSELNVNALLLGDSALYLCASSLLRLYGNTIYFGEGSWLTVV.

The chain combines TRBV19 with TRBJ2-1; D could derive from TRBD1 or TRBD2 (5 bases each). The CDR3 sequence is 14 residues long. Germline lookup yields CDR1 LNHDA and CDR2 SQIVND (reference sequence). V lost 8 bases to trimming and J lost 8 bases, with 19 bases between them. CDR3 loop: CASLDRRGSDEQFF. Here the CDR3 DNA reads TGTGCCAGTTTAGACAGACGGGGAAGCGATGAGCAGTTCTTC.

The chain uses TRBV6-2 or TRBV6-3 and TRBJ2-2; D unresolved. Trimming cost V 4 bases and J 9 bases, with 6 bases left between them. This CDR3 contains 11 residues. Germline-derived CDR1 and CDR2 are MNHEY and SVGEGT. The CDR3 protein is CASSSLWELFF. The CDR3 coding sequence is TGTGCCAGCAGTTCTCTCTGGGAGCTGTTTTTT.

The chain combines TRBV12-3 or TRBV12-4 with TRBJ1-2; tentatively, D is TRBD1 (5 bases). CDR3 length equals 12 residues. V lost 5 bases, J lost 4 bases, and 8 bases lay in between. This chain's CDR3 is CASSPGPYGYTF. In nucleotides, the CDR3 is TGTGCCAGCAGTCCGGGGCCCTATGGCTACACCTTC.

This clonotype was seen ten or more times. The V gene is TRBV7-2, the J gene TRBJ2-7, with 12 bases that match TRBD1. There are 17 residues in the CDR3. V was pared by 4 bases and J by 6 bases, with 13 bases of the junction left unmatched. Germline assignment: CDR1 SGHTA and CDR2 FQGNSA. The CDR3 sequence: CASSSLNRDRGRLEQYF. The DNA for the CDR3 is TGTGCCAGCAGCTCTTTAAACCGGGACAGGGGGCGTCTCGAGCAGTACTTC.

This clonotype was seen repeatedly, ten times or more. This chain connects TRBV7-9 to TRBJ1-6, with TRBD1 as a possible D gene (6 bases). Germline V gene data show CDR1 as SEHNR and CDR2 as FQNEAQ (reference sequence). This CDR3 spans 15 amino acids. Trimming cost V 4 bases and J 10 bases, with 17 bases left between them. CDR3 protein: CASSSEQGGQSPLHF. The CDR3 nucleotides read TGTGCCAGCAGCTCCGAACAGGGTGGGCAGTCACCCCTCCACTTT.

This clonotype was observed at least ten times. The rearrangement uses TRBV11-2 and TRBJ2-1; tentative D call: TRBD2 (5 bases). Germline V CDR1 and CDR2: SGHAT, FQNNGV. Trimming stripped 4 bases from V and 1 base from J, with 11 bases between. This CDR3 has 15 amino acids. The CDR3 DNA reads TGTGCCAGCAGCTACCTATCGGGGTCCTACAATGAGCAGTTCTTC. It codes for CASSYLSGSYNEQFF.

This clonotype was counted at least ten times. V usage is TRBV6-6 and J usage is TRBJ2-5, with 7 bases aligning to TRBD2. J was trimmed by 5 bases and V by 2 bases; bases with no gene match: 8. CDR3 size: 15 residues. The V gene's germline CDR1 is MNHNY and CDR2 SVGAGI (reference sequence). CDR3: CASSYLGGSSETQYF. In DNA form, the CDR3 reads TGTGCCAGCAGTTACCTGGGCGGGAGCTCGGAGACCCAGTACTTC.

With respect to this clonotype: One base away lies a much larger clone, so this may be a sequencing read error. The CDR3 does not end in the conserved phenylalanine or tryptophan, so this is likely a read error. This chain connects TRBV12-3 or TRBV12-4 to TRBJ2-1, with unresolved D. This CDR3 is built from 14 residues. Trimming took off 2 bases at V and 6 bases at J, with 11 bases between the two ends. CDR3 region: CASSLPDFFNEQFL. CDR3 bases: TGTGCCAGCAGTTTACCCGACTTCTTCAATGAGCAGTTCCTC.

This clonotype was found many times. The chain links TRBV11-2 to TRBJ1-2; a possible D gene is TRBD1 (6 bases). Trimming pared 3 bases from V and 2 bases from J, leaving 13 bases between. This CDR3 comprises 15 residues. Looked up from germline, CDR1 is SGHAT and CDR2 is FQNNGV. In DNA, the CDR3 is TGTGCCAGCAGCTTGGCAGGGACATCCAACTATGGCTACACCTTC. Translating it yields CASSLAGTSNYGYTF.

This clonotype was seen a few times. V usage is TRBV5-1 and J usage is TRBJ2-5; TRBD1 matches at 7 bases. CDR3 size: 14 residues. V lost 5 bases to trimming and J lost 1 base; unmatched junction nucleotides: 5. From germline, CDR1 is SGHRS and CDR2 YFSETQ. The CDR3 loop is CASRLQGPQETQYF. The CDR3 region has the DNA TGCGCCAGCAGGCTACAGGGGCCCCAAGAGACCCAGTACTTC.

This clonotype was counted a few times. In DNA form, the CDR3 reads TGTGCCAGTATGAAGTACACCGGGGAGCTGTTTTTT. It translates to CASMKYTGELFF. The gene calls are TRBV19 and TRBJ2-2, with D uncertain. Germline CDR1 and CDR2: LNHDA and SQIVND (reference sequence). With 7 bases removed from V and 3 bases from J, the gap between germline ends came to 6 bases. This CDR3 comprises 12 residues.

This clonotype came up many times. A read error may produce the germline difference seen at one junction end. The chain is built from TRBV5-1 and TRBJ1-2; TRBD1 matches at 7 bases. Germline loops: CDR1 SGHRS, CDR2 YFSETQ. The CDR3 runs to 14 residues. The CDR3: CASSLDRVNYGYTF. CDR3 nucleotides: TGTGCCAGCTCATTAGACAGGGTGAACTATGGCTACACCTTC.

CDR3 DNA sequence: TGTGCCAGCAGTTTATGGCGACTAGCTGGAGAGACCCAGTACTTC. It codes for CASSLWRLAGETQYF. The rearrangement links TRBV28 to TRBJ2-5; 7 bases align to TRBD2. Looked up from germline, CDR1 is MDHEN and CDR2 is SYDVKM. The junction had 5 bases not matched to a gene; V was cut back by 0 bases and J by 4 bases. The CDR3 runs 15 residues. The whole variable domain, remainder taken from reference TRBV28 and TRBJ2-5, is DVKVTQSSRYLVKRTGEKVFLECVQDMDHENMFWYRQDPGLGLRLIYFSYDVKMKEKGDIPEGYSVSREKKERFSLILESASTNQTSMYLCASSLWRLAGETQYFGPGTRLLVL.

The sample holds a few counts of this clonotype. This chain uses TRBV27 with TRBJ2-6; D ambiguous. Germline CDR1 and CDR2: MNHEY and SMNVEV (reference sequence). Trimming left V 3 bases short and J 0 bases short, with 6 bases between. The CDR3 runs to 15 residues. The CDR3 bases are TGTGCCAGCAGTTTTGGCAGCTCTGGGGCCAACGTCCTGACTTTC. Translation: CASSFGSSGANVLTF.

This chain links TRBV30 with TRBJ2-2; 11 bases match TRBD1. The CDR3 is made up of 15 amino acids. Germline V gives CDR1 GTSNPN, CDR2 SVGIG (reference sequence). V shed 7 bases and J 4 bases; nucleotides not matched to a gene: 8. CDR3 residues: CASPGDRGFTGELFF. The CDR3, as DNA: TGTGCCTCCCCCGGGGACAGGGGGTTCACCGGGGAGCTGTTTTTT.

The chain employs TRBV19 and TRBJ2-2, with D perhaps matching TRBD1 (6 bases). Germline V gene sequence: CDR1 LNHDA, CDR2 SQIVND (reference sequence). CDR3 size: 14 residues. Trimming removed 7 bases at V and 6 bases at J, with 15 bases between. In DNA, the CDR3 is TGTGCCAGTAATGGGGGCCATATCGCCGGGGAGCTGTTTTTT. This translates into CASNGGHIAGELFF.